This T cell receptor (beta chain) was documented in a study of T cell repertoires in cytomegalovirus infection. Study-wide results and limits: HLA-C-restricted CMV-specific TCR beta clonotypes prevailed in the ex vivo response. Summed frequency of public TCR beta families distinguished CMV carriers with the relevant HLA.

This clonotype showed up just a few times. Antigen: not known. Germline CDR1 reads MGHDK; CDR2 reads SYGVNS. This CDR3 has 15 residues. The V and J ends lost 3 bases and 4 bases respectively, with 15 bases between them. TCRdb re-called the reads with MiXCR, one entry per CDR3 protein. This table has roughly 720,000 distinct CDR3 sequences, 35% to 45% appearing once. The TCR comes from a human donor in good health (CMV status not recorded). Some clones in this sample may be carry-over from other donors' samples. Sequences were obtained from PBMCs. This chain uses TRBV25-1 with TRBJ1-2; D might be TRBD1 (6 bases). The CDR3 here is CASSDTGSPGYGYTF. CDR3 nucleotide sequence: TGTGCCAGCAGTGACACAGGGTCCCCTGGCTATGGCTACACCTTC.